One sample yielded the 24 T cell receptor beta chains listed below, sequenced in a study of chemoradiotherapy in HPV16-positive cancers (dated by TCRdb to the early 2020s). Library preparation used the immunoSEQ multiplex PCR assay. TCRdb obtained this table from immuneACCESS and retained in-frame rearrangements with V and J assigned. These tables miss some clones; where compared with another copy, unresolved V genes account for less than half of the shortfall, and the remainder is unexplained. The sample contains about 12,000 clones, 63% of them found a single time. 20% of the sample is taken by the ten largest. This material was collected from a patient who underwent chemoradiotherapy. All receptors come from a human donor with HPV-associated anogenital cancer.

The J gene is TRBJ1-1, the V gene TRBV29-1, with 8 bases that match TRBD1. The junction had 4 bases not matched to a gene; V was cut back by 7 bases and J by 0 bases. The CDR3 is 13 residues long. Germline V CDR1 and CDR2: SQVTM, ANQGSEA. The CDR3 nucleotides are TGCAGCGCAAGACAGGGGATGAACACTGAAGCTTTCTTT. Translated, it gives CSARQGMNTEAFF.

The rearrangement links TRBV18 to TRBJ2-2; TRBD1 aligns across 9 bases. The junction had 2 bases not matched to a gene; V was cut back by 4 bases and J by 2 bases. This CDR3 is built from 15 residues. Germline values: CDR1 KGHSH, CDR2 LQKENI. This CDR3 is CASSLGQGNTGELFF. The CDR3 DNA sequence: TGTGCCAGCTCACTGGGACAGGGCAACACCGGGGAGCTGTTTTTT.

V usage is TRBV7-8 and J usage is TRBJ1-1, with unresolved D. CDR1 and CDR2 from the germline V gene are SGHVS and FQNEAQ. The V end lost 5 bases, the J end lost 3 bases, and 19 bases lay between the germline ends. This CDR3 has 16 amino acids. CDR3 coding DNA: TGTGCCAGCAGCGGAGGGCCCCCCCCTGGGGACACTGAAGCTTTCTTT. Translation: CASSGGPPPGDTEAFF.

The V gene is TRBV6-5, the J gene TRBJ2-7; the D is unclear. The CDR3 contains 16 residues. Germline V gives CDR1 MNHEY, CDR2 SVGAGI. The V end lost 3 bases, the J end lost 5 bases, and 20 bases lay between the germline ends. CDR3 sequence: CASSYGSVILGDEQYF. In DNA form, the CDR3 reads TGTGCCAGCAGTTATGGCAGCGTCATCCTAGGCGACGAGCAGTACTTC.

The chain has TRBV9 and TRBJ1-2, with D uncertain. CDR3 length equals 15 residues. Trimming left V 4 bases short and J 2 bases short, with 15 bases between. The germline V gene has CDR1 SGDLS and CDR2 YYNGEE. CDR3 sequence (DNA): TGTGCCAGCAGCTCCGCGCGGGTACTGAACTATGGCTACACCTTC. It yields the protein CASSSARVLNYGYTF.

This chain uses TRBV27 with TRBJ1-5; unclear D gene. Trimming took 3 bases from V and 7 from J, leaving 10 bases between them. From germline, CDR1 is MNHEY and CDR2 SMNVEV (reference sequence). The CDR3 runs 13 residues. CDR3 coding DNA: TGTGCCAGCAGTTTCTCGGCAAACCAGCCCCAGCATTTT. It encodes CASSFSANQPQHF.

The rearrangement joins TRBV2 to TRBJ1-2; unclear D gene. Per germline, CDR1 SNHLY and CDR2 FYNNEI. CDR3 length: 14 amino acids. Trimming removed 7 bases from V and 4 bases from J, with 16 bases in between. The CDR3 region has the DNA TGTGCCAGCAAATCCCCCCCAGTCTTCTATGGCTACACCTTC. It specifies CASKSPPVFYGYTF.

The rearrangement links TRBV7-8 to TRBJ1-1; D ambiguous. This CDR3 is 15 amino acids long. The V end lost 4 bases, the J end lost 3 bases, and 15 bases lay between the germline ends. Germline V CDR1 and CDR2: SGHVS, FQNEAQ. The DNA of the CDR3 is TGTGCCAGCAGCTCTCCCGATGGCGGAGACACTGAAGCTTTCTTT. Protein: CASSSPDGGDTEAFF.

In its sample, this clone was seen once. The chain joins TRBV19 to TRBJ1-1; D not certain. V gave up 5 bases and J gave up 4 bases, with 11 bases separating them. Germline values: CDR1 LNHDA, CDR2 SQIVND (reference sequence). This CDR3 region has 13 residues. The CDR3 protein is CASSPDPGTEAFF. The CDR3 DNA reads TGTGCCAGTAGTCCGGACCCAGGCACTGAAGCTTTCTTT.

The chain joins TRBV28 to TRBJ2-1; 8 bases are shared with TRBD2. Trimming at V came to 6 bases and at J to 2 bases, leaving 12 bases not matched to a gene. Germline-derived CDR1 and CDR2 are MDHEN and SYDVKM. The length of the CDR3 is 17 residues. In DNA, the CDR3 is TGTGCCAGCAGCCCACATCGGGGGGGCCGGGCCTACAATGAGCAGTTCTTC. Protein sequence: CASSPHRGGRAYNEQFF.

The V and J genes are TRBV29-1 and TRBJ2-7; 9 bases fit TRBD1. Germline V CDR1 and CDR2: SQVTM, ANQGSEA. Trimming cost V 3 bases and J 5 bases; bases outside gene matches: 8. The CDR3 loop spans 14 amino acids. This CDR3 is CSVEAGTGLNEQYF. In DNA, the CDR3 is TGCAGCGTTGAGGCCGGGACAGGGCTGAACGAGCAGTACTTC.

This clone occurred once. The genes are TRBV6-5 and TRBJ1-1; perhaps TRBD1 as D (6 bases). The CDR3 covers 13 residues. The germline V gene encodes CDR1 MNHEY and CDR2 SVGAGI. The V end was cut by 8 bases, the J end by 5 bases, with 15 bases between. CDR3 region: CASEVRGGTEAFF. In nucleotides, the CDR3 is TGTGCCAGCGAAGTCAGGGGAGGAACTGAAGCTTTCTTT.

The table lists this clone with a few counts. The CDR3 DNA reads as TGTGCCAGCTCACCGTTCTTTCAACAGGGAATTGAAGCTTTCTTT. It specifies CASSPFFQQGIEAFF. The chain combines TRBV18 with TRBJ1-1, with D possibly TRBD1 on 6 matching bases. In germline, CDR1 is KGHSH, CDR2 LQKENI. This CDR3 contains 15 residues. V dropped 3 bases and J dropped 7 bases, with 18 bases sitting between them.

This clone has only a few counts. The rearrangement links TRBV27 to TRBJ2-2; possibly TRBD2 for D (6 bases). Germline V lookup: CDR1 MNHEY, CDR2 SMNVEV (reference sequence). V was cut by 6 bases and J by 3 bases, with 20 bases left in between. The CDR3 has 17 amino acids. The CDR3 here is CASRPLGTGGYTGELFF. The CDR3 DNA sequence: TGTGCCAGCAGACCCCTGGGGACCGGGGGATACACCGGGGAGCTGTTTTTT.

This chain joins TRBV19 and TRBJ1-1; 7 bases fit TRBD1. This CDR3 has 14 residues. J gave up 5 bases and V 9 bases, and 12 bases lay outside the gene matches. In germline, CDR1 is LNHDA, CDR2 SQIVND (reference sequence). CDR3 bases: TGTGCCAGCAAAGACAGGGAACGAGGGACTGAAGCTTTCTTT. As protein: CASKDRERGTEAFF.

This chain links TRBV6-1 with TRBJ2-7; D uncertain. Germline CDR1 MNHNS, CDR2 SASEGT. The ends were cut back, 8 bases at V and 3 bases at J, with 20 bases in the middle. The CDR3 loop spans 15 amino acids. CDR3 DNA sequence: TGTGCCAGCTTGGTGGGGTCAGCTTCGGACTACGAGCAGTACTTC. Its translation: CASLVGSASDYEQYF.

The rearrangement links TRBV5-1 to TRBJ2-2; TRBD1 aligns across 7 bases. Germline CDR1 is SGHRS and CDR2 is YFSETQ. The junction had 4 bases not matched to a gene; V was cut back by 4 bases and J by 4 bases. This CDR3 comprises 14 residues. The CDR3: CASSPGQPTGELFF. The DNA for the CDR3 is TGCGCCAGCAGCCCGGGACAGCCCACCGGGGAGCTGTTTTTT.

This chain links TRBV18 with TRBJ2-1; D remains unclear. This CDR3 region has 13 residues. V gave up 3 bases and J gave up 9 bases, with 12 bases separating them. Per the germline V gene, CDR1 is KGHSH and CDR2 is LQKENI. The CDR3 coding sequence is TGTGCCAGCTCACCGATTTATGGTACTGAGCAGTTCTTC. Amino acids: CASSPIYGTEQFF.

By its share, this clone is large. Sequence at one end of the junction differs from germline and may be a read error. This chain links TRBV2 with TRBJ1-2; D not certain. CDR1 SNHLY and CDR2 FYNNEI come from the germline V gene. There are 12 residues in the CDR3. The CDR3 region is CATGTPTYGYTF. The CDR3 DNA follows: TGCGCCACGGGTACTCCTACCTATGGCTACACCTTC. Using reference TRBV2 and TRBJ1-2 for the parts outside the CDR3, the full variable domain is EPEVTQTPSHQVTQMGQEVILRCVPISNHLYFYWYRQILGQKVEFLVSFYNNEISEKSEIFDDQFSVERPDGSNFTLKIRSTKLEDSAMYFCATGTPTYGYTFGSGTRLTVV.

V gene TRBV25-1 combines with J gene TRBJ2-3; D unresolved. V lost 3 bases and J 3 bases, leaving 10 bases between the germline ends. Germline CDR1 and CDR2: MGHDK and SYGVNS. The CDR3 covers 14 residues. The CDR3 DNA sequence: TGTGCCAGCAGTGATATAAGGACGACAGATACGCAGTATTTT. Residues: CASSDIRTTDTQYF.

The V gene is TRBV7-8, the J gene TRBJ1-5; TRBD1 might be the D (5 bases). From germline, CDR1 is SGHVS and CDR2 FQNEAQ. Trimming stripped 1 base from V and 0 bases from J, with 10 bases between. The CDR3 has 16 amino acids. CDR3 bases: TGTGCCAGCAGCTTAGAGAGGGGTAATAGCAATCAGCCCCAGCATTTT. Translation: CASSLERGNSNQPQHF.

The V and J genes are TRBV27 and TRBJ1-1; D perhaps matches TRBD1 (6 bases). The V gene's germline CDR1 is MNHEY and CDR2 SMNVEV (reference sequence). The length of the CDR3 is 15 residues. The ends were cut back, 2 bases at V and 11 bases at J, with 21 bases in the middle. CDR3 loop: CASSLSAMGHSEAFF. DNA for the CDR3: TGTGCCAGCAGTTTAAGCGCGATGGGACATTCGGAGGCTTTCTTT.

This chain connects TRBV19 to TRBJ2-1; 11 bases align to TRBD1. The trim removed 5 bases at V and 3 bases at J, leaving 3 bases unmatched. CDR1 and CDR2 from the germline V gene are LNHDA and SQIVND (reference sequence). This CDR3 has 15 residues. DNA of the CDR3: TGTGCCAGTAGTGAGGGACAGGGGGACTACAATGAGCAGTTCTTC. This translates into CASSEGQGDYNEQFF.

The J gene is TRBJ1-5, the V gene TRBV5-5; TRBD1 matches 9 bases. J gave up 6 bases and V 4 bases, and 17 bases lay outside the gene matches. CDR1 SGHKS and CDR2 YYEKEE come from the germline V gene (reference sequence). The CDR3 runs to 18 residues. The CDR3 here is CASSPGQGIEYHSQPQHF. CDR3 nucleotides: TGTGCCAGCAGCCCCGGACAGGGGATCGAGTATCACTCTCAGCCCCAGCATTTT.